The entry below gives a single T cell receptor (beta chain) sequence along with its context. Its antigen is unidentified. Here immunoSEQ multiplex PCR was the method, and the copy in TCRdb shows in-frame clones only, minus some. Of about 97,000 clones listed, 75% to 95% are singletons. Germline V gene data show CDR1 as SGHTA and CDR2 as FQGTGA. The germline V and J ends were trimmed by 3 bases and 12 bases, with 14 bases remaining between them. CDR3 length: 13 amino acids. The sample originates from a study of graft-versus-host responses after intestinal transplantation. This chain links TRBV7-3 with TRBJ1-4, with a weak D call TRBD1 (6 bases). This sequence originates from a human donor who was the organ donor for an intestinal transplant. The starting material was unstimulated CD4+ T cells sorted from spleen or lymph node cells, obtained before transplant. CDR3 region: CASSLYLGHQLFF. CDR3 nucleotides: TGTGCCAGCAGCTTGTATTTGGGACATCAACTGTTTTTT.